This T cell receptor (beta chain) is drawn from a study of breast tumors, draining lymph nodes, adjacent tissues. Study-wide results and limits: The lymph node origin of tumor T cells was framed as consistent with a hypothesis, not demonstrated. Tumor TCR diversity was below lymph nodes but above nontumor tissue. Luminal-like breast cancer showed significantly higher tumor–nontumor repertoire similarity than basal-like. Most tumor T cells seemingly derive from lymph node, then expand in tumor.

Breast cancer patients provided tissue from their axillary draining lymph nodes. The CDR3 extends over 16 amino acids. V lost 1 base to trimming and J lost 2 bases, with 11 bases between them. CDR1 LGHNA and CDR2 YNFKEQ come from the germline V gene. This clonotype was counted ten times or more. Antigen unknown. In TCRdb, the multiplex PCR reads were re-called with MiXCR into one record per CDR3 protein. The sample holds approximately 300,000 distinct CDR3 sequences, about 33% seen once. The chain has TRBV4-2 and TRBJ1-4, with D perhaps matching TRBD1 (5 bases). The TCR sequence derives from a female donor with breast cancer. Some clones in this sample may be carry-over from other donors' samples. The material sequenced was axillary lymph node tissue. The CDR3 DNA reads as TGTGCCAGCAGCCAAGCTGGGAGACAGACTAATGAAAAACTGTTTTTT. It encodes CASSQAGRQTNEKLFF.